The rows below give T cell receptor beta chains drawn from one sample of a study of cytomegalovirus exposure and HLA in healthy donors. The protocol was immunoSEQ multiplex PCR, while the TCRdb copy is restricted to in-frame clones and leaves out a portion. The table includes 80,000 to 95,000 clones, 93% detected once. Sequencing was performed on PBMCs. The origin of the receptors is a woman in her 30s in good health and CMV-seropositive. Both conserved end residues are part of each CDR3. The order of the fields is D gene, clone size, V gene, J gene, CDR3 DNA, CDR3 protein. The D gene is left open where the match is weak. Some rows have no size entry. The others give once, few or many, or a class for an expanded clone.

>-|-|TRBV5-3|TRBJ1-5
TGTGCCAGAAGCCCCCGTAGCAATCAGCCCCAGCATTTT
CARSPRSNQPQHF
>TRBD1|-|TRBV14|TRBJ1-1
TGTGCCAGCAGCCTGACAAGAGGGGGTACAGGGGGCACTGAAGCTTTCTTT
CASSLTRGGTGGTEAFF
>TRBD2|-|TRBV7-9|TRBJ2-1
TGTGCCAGCAGCTTAATCTCTAGCGGGAGCCCCTACAATGAGCAGTTCTTC
CASSLISSGSPYNEQFF
>TRBD2|-|TRBV6-5|TRBJ2-4
TGTGCCAGCAGTGCCCGGGGCGGGGGCAAAAACATTCAGTACTTC
CASSARGGGKNIQYF
>-|-|TRBV13|TRBJ1-1
TGTGCCAGCAGCTTAGGCTGGCTGGGCCCCTCTCCAATCAACACTGAAGCTTTCTTT
CASSLGWLGPSPINTEAFF
>TRBD1|-|TRBV4-1|TRBJ1-3
TGCGCCAGCAGCCGAAGAACAGGGGATTATGGAAACACCATATATTTT
CASSRRTGDYGNTIYF
>-|once|TRBV11-1|TRBJ2-1
TGTGCCAGCAGCACAGCCGCCACTGAGCAGTTCTTC
CASSTAATEQFF
>TRBD2|-|TRBV5-1|TRBJ2-1
TGCGCCAGCAGCTCCGGGACTAGCGGGAGGTTCGCAAATGAGCAGTTCTTC
CASSSGTSGRFANEQFF
>-|-|TRBV29-1|TRBJ1-3
TGCAGCGTTTATGTTCAGGGGATAAACACCATATATTTT
CSVYVQGINTIYF
>-|-|TRBV30|TRBJ2-7
TGTGCCTGGAGTGGTGGACTACCCTACTCCTACGAGCAGTACTTC
CAWSGGLPYSYEQYF
>-|-|TRBV5-4|TRBJ2-3
TGTGCCAGCAGCTCGACAGCCAGCACAGATACGCAGTATTTT
CASSSTASTDTQYF
>TRBD2|-|TRBV19|TRBJ2-3
TGTGCCAGTAGTATACGGGGACTAGCGGGAGCAGCAGATACGCAGTATTTT
CASSIRGLAGAADTQYF
>TRBD2|once|TRBV9|TRBJ2-1
TGTGCCAGCAGCGTAAGGGCTAGCGGGAATTTGAATGAGCAGTTCTTC
CASSVRASGNLNEQFF
>-|-|TRBV6-6|TRBJ1-1
TGTGCCAGCAGTCTAAGAGGGAGGGGGGAAGCTTTCTTT
CASSLRGRGEAFF
>-|-|TRBV19|TRBJ1-2
TGTGCCAGTACCGACAGGTACTATGGCTACACCTTC
CASTDRYYGYTF
>-|-|TRBV7-6|TRBJ1-3
TGTGCCAGCAGCCCGGGGGGCGCTGGAAACACCATATATTTT
CASSPGGAGNTIYF
>-|-|TRBV10-2|TRBJ1-1
TGCGCCAGCAGTGAGTCTTGGCAGCGAGCTTTCTTT
CASSESWQRAFF
>-|-|TRBV28|TRBJ1-2
TGTGCCAGCAGTTCCACTCAGGGGATTAATCTGATCTATGGCTACACCTTC
CASSSTQGINLIYGYTF
>TRBD1|-|TRBV7-9|TRBJ2-5
TGTGCCAGCAGCTTATGGCAGGGGGCCGAAGAGACCCAGTACTTC
CASSLWQGAEETQYF
>TRBD1|-|TRBV5-1|TRBJ1-2
TGCGCCAGCAGCACGGGACAGGGGGATGGCTACACCTTC
CASSTGQGDGYTF
>-|-|TRBV4-3|TRBJ1-2
TGCGCCAGCAGCCAAGATTGGACAGCCTATGGCTACACCTTC
CASSQDWTAYGYTF
>TRBD1|once|TRBV28|TRBJ2-4
TGTGCCAGCAGTTCCCGACAGGGTAGTAGTATTCAGTACTTC
CASSSRQGSSIQYF
>TRBD2|-|TRBV12-5|TRBJ2-1
TGTGCTAGTGCGGCTAGCGGGAGGAGGGGTGAGCAGTTCTTC
CASAASGRRGEQFF
>TRBD2|-|TRBV19|TRBJ2-7
TGTGCCAGTAGTCAAGGGACTAACACCTACGAGCAGTACTTC
CASSQGTNTYEQYF
>-|-|TRBV2|TRBJ1-3
TGTGCCAGCAGTGAAGGGAGAGGAAACACCATATATTTT
CASSEGRGNTIYF
>-|-|TRBV11-2|TRBJ2-3
TGTGCCAGCAGCTTAGGGCTCGGGGGACCAGATACGCAGTATTTT
CASSLGLGGPDTQYF
>-|once|TRBV19|TRBJ1-1
TGTGCCAGTAGTATTTTTTCAGGGTTAATGAACACTGAAGCTTTCTTT
CASSIFSGLMNTEAFF